The clone carrying this T cell receptor beta chain is labeled medium-sized (0.01 to 0.1%). Its antigen is unknown. Germline lookup yields CDR1 MGHDK and CDR2 SYGVNS. With 5 bases removed from V and 6 bases from J, the gap between germline ends came to 1 base. This CDR3 contains 10 residues. Patients were all untreated before their thyroid surgery. The sample originates from a study of metastatic and nonmetastatic thyroid tumors. Findings and caveats of the study: Compared with benign nodules, malignant thyroid tumors were reported to have significantly higher TCR beta diversity in both blood and tumor.

TCRdb re-clonotyped the PCR reads via MiXCR. The table has about 20,000 clones, about 23% seen once; the top ten hold about 64%. This TCR was sampled from a male donor with papillary thyroid cancer or a benign thyroid nodule (not recorded which). Some clones in this sample may be carry-over from other donors' samples. The rearrangement uses TRBV25-1 and TRBJ2-2; D is unclear. The source material was blood. The CDR3 DNA reads TGTGCCAGCAGTTCCGGGGAGCTGTTTTTT. This translates into CASSSGELFF.